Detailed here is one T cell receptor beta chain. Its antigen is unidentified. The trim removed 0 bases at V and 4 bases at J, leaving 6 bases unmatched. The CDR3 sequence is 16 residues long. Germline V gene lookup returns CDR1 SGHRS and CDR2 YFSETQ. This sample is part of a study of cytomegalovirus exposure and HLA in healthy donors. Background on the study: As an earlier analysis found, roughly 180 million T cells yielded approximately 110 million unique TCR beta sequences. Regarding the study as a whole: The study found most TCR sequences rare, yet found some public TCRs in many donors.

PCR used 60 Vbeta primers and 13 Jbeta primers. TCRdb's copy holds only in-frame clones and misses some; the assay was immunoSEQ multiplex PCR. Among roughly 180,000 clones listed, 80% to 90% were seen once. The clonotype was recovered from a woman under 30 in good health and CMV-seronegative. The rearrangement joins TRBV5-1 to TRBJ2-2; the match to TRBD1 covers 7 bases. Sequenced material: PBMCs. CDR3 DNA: TGCGCCAGCAGCTTGGCTGACAGGGTGGCCACCGGGGAGCTGTTTTTT. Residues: CASSLADRVATGELFF.